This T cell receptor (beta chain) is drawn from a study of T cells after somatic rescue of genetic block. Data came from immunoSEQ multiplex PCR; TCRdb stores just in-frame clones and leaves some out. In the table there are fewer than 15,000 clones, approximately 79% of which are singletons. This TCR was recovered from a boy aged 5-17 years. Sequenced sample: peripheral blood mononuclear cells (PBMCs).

For the CDR3, the DNA is TGTGCCAGTAGCCTTCACGGACAGGGCTATGGCTACACCTTC. This sequence encodes CASSLHGQGYGYTF. The V call is TRBV19, the J call TRBJ1-2; TRBD1 agrees at 8 bases. The germline V gene encodes CDR1 LNHDA and CDR2 SQIVND (reference sequence). Trimming removed 6 bases from V and 4 bases from J; junction bases left unmatched: 7. The CDR3 extends over 14 amino acids.